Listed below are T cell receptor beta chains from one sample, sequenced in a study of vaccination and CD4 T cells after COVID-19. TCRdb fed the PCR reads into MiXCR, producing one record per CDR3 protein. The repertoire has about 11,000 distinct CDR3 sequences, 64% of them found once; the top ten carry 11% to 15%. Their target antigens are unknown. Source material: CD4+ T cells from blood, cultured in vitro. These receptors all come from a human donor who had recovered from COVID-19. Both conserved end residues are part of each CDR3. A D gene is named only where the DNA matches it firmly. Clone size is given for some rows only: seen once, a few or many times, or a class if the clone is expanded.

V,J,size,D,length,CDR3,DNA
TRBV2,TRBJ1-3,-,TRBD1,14,CASSGQGAGNTIYF,TGTGCCAGCAGTGGACAGGGGGCTGGAAACACCATATATTTT
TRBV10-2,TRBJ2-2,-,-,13,CASSGGNTGELFF,TGCGCCAGCAGCGGGGGGAACACCGGGGAGCTGTTTTTT
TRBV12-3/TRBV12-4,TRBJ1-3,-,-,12,CASSLRGRTIYF,TGTGCCAGCAGTCTACGGGGGAGGACCATATATTTT
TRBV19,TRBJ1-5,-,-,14,CASATGAVDQPQHF,TGTGCCAGTGCTACCGGGGCCGTAGATCAGCCCCAGCATTTT
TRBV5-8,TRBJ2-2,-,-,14,CASTMDLNTGELFF,TGTGCCAGCACAATGGATTTGAACACCGGGGAGCTGTTTTTT
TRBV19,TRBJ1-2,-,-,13,CASSQTRGYGYTF,TGTGCCAGTAGTCAGACCCGGGGCTATGGCTACACCTTC
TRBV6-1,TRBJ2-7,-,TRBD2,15,CASSHPGLAGHEQYF,TGTGCCAGCAGTCACCCGGGACTAGCGGGCCACGAGCAGTACTTC
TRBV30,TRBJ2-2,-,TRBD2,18,CAWSVMTSGSLKRGELFF,TGTGCCTGGAGTGTAATGACTAGCGGGAGTTTAAAACGGGGGGAGCTGTTTTTT
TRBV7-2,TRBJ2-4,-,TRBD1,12,CASSSDRGVEYF,TGTGCCAGCAGCTCCGACAGGGGGGTGGAGTACTTC
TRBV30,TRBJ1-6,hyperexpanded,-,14,CAWSRGQDNSPLHF,TGTGCCTGGAGTAGGGGACAAGATAATTCACCCCTCCACTTT
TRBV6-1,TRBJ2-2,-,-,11,CASTDGGQLFF,TGTGCCAGCACCGACGGGGGACAACTGTTTTTT
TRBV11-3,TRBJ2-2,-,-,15,CASSSDTPGTGELFF,TGTGCCAGCAGCTCGGACACGCCGGGCACCGGGGAGCTGTTTTTT
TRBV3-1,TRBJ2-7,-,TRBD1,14,CASSHDRGPYEQYF,TGTGCCAGCAGCCACGATAGGGGGCCATACGAGCAGTACTTC
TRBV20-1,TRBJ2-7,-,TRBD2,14,CSAHRGGTAGEQYF,TGCAGTGCCCATCGCGGGGGGACGGCCGGCGAGCAGTACTTC
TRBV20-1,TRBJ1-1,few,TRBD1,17,CSARPGTGVRSNTEAFF,TGCAGTGCTAGACCCGGGACAGGGGTTAGATCGAACACTGAAGCTTTCTTT
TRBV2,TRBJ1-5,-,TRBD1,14,CASSRDRSNQPQHF,TGTGCCAGCAGCCGGGACAGAAGCAATCAGCCCCAGCATTTT
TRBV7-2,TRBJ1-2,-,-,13,CASSTPSQNGYTF,TGTGCCAGCAGCACGCCGTCCCAAAATGGCTACACCTTC
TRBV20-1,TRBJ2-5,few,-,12,CSARDREETQYF,TGCAGTGCTAGAGACAGGGAGGAGACCCAGTACTTC